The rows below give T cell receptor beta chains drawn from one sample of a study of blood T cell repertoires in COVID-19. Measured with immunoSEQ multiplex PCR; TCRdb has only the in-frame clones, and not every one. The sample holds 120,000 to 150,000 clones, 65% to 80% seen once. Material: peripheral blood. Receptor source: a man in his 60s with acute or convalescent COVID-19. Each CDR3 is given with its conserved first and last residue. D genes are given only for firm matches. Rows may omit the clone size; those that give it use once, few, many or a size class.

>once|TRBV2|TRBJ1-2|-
TGTGCCAGCAGTGTGGTTCCGGGGGCTAACTATGGCTACACCTTC
CASSVVPGANYGYTF
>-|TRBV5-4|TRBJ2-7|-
TGTGCCAGCAGCTCCGGACTTCTAAGCTCCTACGAGCAGTACTTC
CASSSGLLSSYEQYF
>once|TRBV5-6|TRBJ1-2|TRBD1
TGTGCCAGCAGCTTGGGGGGACAGGGAGGATCCTATGGCTACACCTTC
CASSLGGQGGSYGYTF
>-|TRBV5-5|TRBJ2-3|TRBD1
TGTGCCAGCAGCTTGGGACAGGGGGCGTGGACAGATACGCAGTATTTT
CASSLGQGAWTDTQYF
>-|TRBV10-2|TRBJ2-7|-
TGCGCCAGCAGTGCTCCTAGCCCATACGAGCAGTACTTC
CASSAPSPYEQYF
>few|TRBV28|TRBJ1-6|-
TGTGCCAGCAGTTCTCACCAGGATTCACCCCTCCACTTT
CASSSHQDSPLHF
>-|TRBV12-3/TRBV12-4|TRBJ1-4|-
TGTGCCTCCGGCGGTGAAAAACTGTTTTTT
CASGGEKLFF
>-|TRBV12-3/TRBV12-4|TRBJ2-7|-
TGTGCCAGCAGTTTCTCTCACGAGCAGTACTTC
CASSFSHEQYF
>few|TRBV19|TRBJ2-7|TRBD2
TGTGCCACGTCGGGACTAGCGGGAGAGGAGTACTTC
CATSGLAGEEYF
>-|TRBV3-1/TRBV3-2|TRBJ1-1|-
TGTGCCAGCAGCCAAGGTGTTTATGGTAGCACTGAAGCTTTCTTT
CASSQGVYGSTEAFF
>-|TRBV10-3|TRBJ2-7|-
TGTGCCATCAGTGAGTCGACTCCCGGGAACTACGAGCAGTACTTC
CAISESTPGNYEQYF
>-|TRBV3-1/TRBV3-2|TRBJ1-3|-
TGTGCCAGCAGCCAAGAGGGCGTTTGGCGGGGGCTTAAGAGCTCTGGAAACACCATATATTTT
CASSQEGVWRGLKSSGNTIYF
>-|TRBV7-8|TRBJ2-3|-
TGTGCCAGCAGCCTTGGACATCCCAACACAGATACGCAGTATTTT
CASSLGHPNTDTQYF
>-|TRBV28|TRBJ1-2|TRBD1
TGTGCCAGCAGCACAGGGGGCGAGATCTATGGCTACACCTTC
CASSTGGEIYGYTF
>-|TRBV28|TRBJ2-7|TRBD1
TGTGCCAGCAGTTCCCCCTCCCGGACAGGAGGCTACGAGCAGTACTTC
CASSSPSRTGGYEQYF
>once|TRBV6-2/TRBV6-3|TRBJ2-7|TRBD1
TGTGCCAGCAGTTCCGGGACAGGACGATACGAGCAGTACTTC
CASSSGTGRYEQYF
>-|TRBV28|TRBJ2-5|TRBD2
TGTGCCAGCGGTAGACTAGCTAGTGGGACCCAGTACTTC
CASGRLASGTQYF
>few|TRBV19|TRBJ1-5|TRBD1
TGTGCCAGTAGACCCCTTGGACAGGTCGATCAGCCCCAGCATTTT
CASRPLGQVDQPQHF
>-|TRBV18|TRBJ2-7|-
TGTGCCAGCTCACCAATCGGTTACGAGCAGTACTTC
CASSPIGYEQYF
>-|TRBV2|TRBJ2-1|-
TGTGCCAGCAGTGATCGTTTGGCAGATCAGTTCTTC
CASSDRLADQFF
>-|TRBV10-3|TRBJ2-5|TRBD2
TGTGCCATCAGTGAGGGGCGGGAGGGAGAGACCCAGTACTTC
CAISEGREGETQYF
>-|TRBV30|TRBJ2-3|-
TGTGCCTGGATCCTAACAGGGGACTCAGATACGCAGTATTTT
CAWILTGDSDTQYF
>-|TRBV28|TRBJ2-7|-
TGTGCCAGCAGTTTCGACGGGGGTGATTCCTACGAGCAGTACTTC
CASSFDGGDSYEQYF
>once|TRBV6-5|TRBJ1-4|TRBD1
TGTGCCAGCAGCACAGGGGGCTCGGGTGAAAAACTGTTTTTT
CASSTGGSGEKLFF
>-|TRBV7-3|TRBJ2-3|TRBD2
TGTGCCAGCAGCAAACTAGCGGGAGGGCTTGGAGATACGCAGTATTTT
CASSKLAGGLGDTQYF
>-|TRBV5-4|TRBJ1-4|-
TGTGCCAGCAGCTCGGGCAGGGTCAGGGAAAAACTGTTTTTT
CASSSGRVREKLFF
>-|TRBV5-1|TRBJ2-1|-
TGCGCCAGCAGCTTACGGACAGAGCAGTTCTTC
CASSLRTEQFF
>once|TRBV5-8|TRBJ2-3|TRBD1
TGTGCCAGCAGCTTGCGGGACAGGGTGGGAGATACGCAGTATTTT
CASSLRDRVGDTQYF
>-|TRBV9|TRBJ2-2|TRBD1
TGTGCCAGCAGCGTCGGGACAGGGCAGGGCGGGGAGCTGTTTTTT
CASSVGTGQGGELFF
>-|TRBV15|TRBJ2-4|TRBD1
TGTGCCACCAGCAGGGGACAGGGCATAAACATTCAGTACTTC
CATSRGQGINIQYF
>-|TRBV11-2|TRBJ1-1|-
TGTGCCAGCAGCTTAGATCAGGGATTTGGCACTGAAGCTTTCTTT
CASSLDQGFGTEAFF
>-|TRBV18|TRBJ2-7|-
TGTGCCAGCTCACCTACCTATGAGGGAAACGAGCAGTACTTC
CASSPTYEGNEQYF
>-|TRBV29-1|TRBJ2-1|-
TGCAGCGTTGATGTGAGCTCCTACAATGAGCAGTTCTTC
CSVDVSSYNEQFF
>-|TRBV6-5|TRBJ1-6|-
TGTGCCAGCAGTTACTCGACATCCCATAATTCACCCCTCCACTTT
CASSYSTSHNSPLHF
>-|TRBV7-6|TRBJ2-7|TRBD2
TGTGCCAGCAGCCAAGGGACTAGCGGGAGGGGCGAGCAGTACTTC
CASSQGTSGRGEQYF
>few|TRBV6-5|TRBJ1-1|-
TGTGCCAGCAGTTACTCTCGGCGGACTGAAGCTTTCTTT
CASSYSRRTEAFF
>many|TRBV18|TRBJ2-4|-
TGTGCCAGCTCACCCCTACCCGGGAGTAGCGCTAAAAACATTCAGTACTTC
CASSPLPGSSAKNIQYF
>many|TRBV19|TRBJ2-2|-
TGTGCCAGTAGTATAGAACAGCCATCCACCGGGGAGCTGTTTTTT
CASSIEQPSTGELFF
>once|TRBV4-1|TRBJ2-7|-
TGCGCCAGCAGCCCGTCTCTCAGGTCCTACGAGCAGTACTTC
CASSPSLRSYEQYF
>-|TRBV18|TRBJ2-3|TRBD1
TGTGCCAGCTCACCCGCCAGGGGGCTATCAGATACGCAGTATTTT
CASSPARGLSDTQYF
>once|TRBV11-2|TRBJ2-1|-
TGTGCCAGCAGCCGCCGGCTAGACAATGAGCAGTTCTTC
CASSRRLDNEQFF
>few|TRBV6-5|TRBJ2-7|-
TGTGCCAGCAGTCCTTCGGTTATCTACGAGCAGTACTTC
CASSPSVIYEQYF
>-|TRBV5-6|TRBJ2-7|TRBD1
TGTGCCAGCAGCTTGCCGGGACAGGGGGTATTATACGAGCAGTACTTC
CASSLPGQGVLYEQYF
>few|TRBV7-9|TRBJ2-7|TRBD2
TGTGCCAGCAGCTTAATGGCGGGGGGAGGAGACGAGCAGTACTTC
CASSLMAGGGDEQYF
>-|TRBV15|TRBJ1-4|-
TGTGCCACCAGCTCGAGGGCGGCTAATGAAAAACTGTTTTTT
CATSSRAANEKLFF
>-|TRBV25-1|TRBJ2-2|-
TGTGCCAGCAGTGACAGGGTTACCGGGGAGCTGTTTTTT
CASSDRVTGELFF
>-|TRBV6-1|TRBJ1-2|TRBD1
TGTGCCAGCAGTGATGGGACAAGGGGGCGCGGGGGCTACACCTTC
CASSDGTRGRGGYTF
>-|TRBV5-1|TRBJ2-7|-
TGCGCCAGCAGTTTGTTGTACTCGAGCCACGAGCAGTACTTC
CASSLLYSSHEQYF
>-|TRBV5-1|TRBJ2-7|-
TGCGCCAGCAGGCGACTGGACAGTTTATACTACGAGCAGTACTTC
CASRRLDSLYYEQYF
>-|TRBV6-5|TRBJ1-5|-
TGTGCCAGCAGTTCTTTCATAGGGGCAGGGTTCATCGGCCAGCATTTT
CASSSFIGAGFIGQHF
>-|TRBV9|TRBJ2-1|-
TGTGCCAGCAGCGAATCAGGGAAGAGTGAGCAGTTCTTC
CASSESGKSEQFF
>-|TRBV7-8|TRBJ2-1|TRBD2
TGTGCCAGCAGCCGGACTAGCGGGAGGGAGGGTGAGCAGTTCTTC
CASSRTSGREGEQFF
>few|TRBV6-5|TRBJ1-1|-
TGTGCCAGCAGTTGGGCAGCTAACACTGAAGCTTTCTTT
CASSWAANTEAFF